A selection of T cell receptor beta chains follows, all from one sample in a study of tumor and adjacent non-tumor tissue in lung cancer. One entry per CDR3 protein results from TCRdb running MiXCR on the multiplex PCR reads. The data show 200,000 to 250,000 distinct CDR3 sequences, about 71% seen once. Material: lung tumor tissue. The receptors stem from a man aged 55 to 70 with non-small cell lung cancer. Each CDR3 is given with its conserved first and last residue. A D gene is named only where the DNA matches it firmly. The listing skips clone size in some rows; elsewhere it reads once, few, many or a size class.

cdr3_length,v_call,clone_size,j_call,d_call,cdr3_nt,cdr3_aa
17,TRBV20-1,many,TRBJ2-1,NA,TGCAGTGCTAGAGGGCCTGCGGGACAGTTCTCCTACAATGAGCAGTTCTTC,CSARGPAGQFSYNEQFF
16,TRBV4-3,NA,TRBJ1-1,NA,TGCGCCAGCAGCCGAGGAGAGGTGACTGGGAATACTGAAGCTTTCTTT,CASSRGEVTGNTEAFF
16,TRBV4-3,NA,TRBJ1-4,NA,TGCACCAGCAGCCGGCGGCAGGGCGCAACTAACGAAAAACTGTTTTTT,CTSSRRQGATNEKLFF
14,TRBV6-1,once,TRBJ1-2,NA,TGTGCCAACAATTTAGAGGGACCTAACTATGGCTACACCTTC,CANNLEGPNYGYTF
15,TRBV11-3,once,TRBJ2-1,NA,TGTGCCAGTAGCTTAGACGAGGGATCGGACAATGAGCAGTTATTC,CASSLDEGSDNEQLF
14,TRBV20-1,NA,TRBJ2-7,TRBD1,TGCAGTGCTAGAGTACCGGGACAGCGGTACGAGCAGTACTTC,CSARVPGQRYEQYF
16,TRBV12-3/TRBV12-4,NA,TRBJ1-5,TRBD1,TGTGCCAGCAGTTTATGTGGGACAGGTAGGAATCAGCCCCAGCATTTT,CASSLCGTGRNQPQHF
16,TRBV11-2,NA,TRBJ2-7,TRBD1,TGTGCCAGCAGCTTTAGGTCGTCGTATCAGGGGGACGAGCAGTACTTC,CASSFRSSYQGDEQYF
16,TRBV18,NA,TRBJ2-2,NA,TGTGCCAGCTCACTCTCCGGGGGATATAACACCGGGGAGCTGTTTTTT,CASSLSGGYNTGELFF
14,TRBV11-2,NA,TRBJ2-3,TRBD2,TGTGCATGCAGCTTTCTAGCGGGGGGCGTTCAACAGTATTTT,CACSFLAGGVQQYF
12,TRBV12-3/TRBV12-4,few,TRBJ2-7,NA,TGTGCCAGCGCCCCGGGGGCCCTCGAGCAGTACTTC,CASAPGALEQYF
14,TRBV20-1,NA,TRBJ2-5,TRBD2,TGCAGTGCTTTAAGCGGGAGGAAGTCGGAGACCCAGTGCTTC,CSALSGRKSETQCF
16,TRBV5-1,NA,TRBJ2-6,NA,TGCGCCAGCAGTATAAACAGCAACTCTGGGTCCAACTTCCTGACTTTC,CASSINSNSGSNFLTF
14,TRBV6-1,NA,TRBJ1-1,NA,TGTGCCAGCAGTGAAAGCGGATCGCTAGGGGCAGCTTTCTTT,CASSESGSLGAAFF
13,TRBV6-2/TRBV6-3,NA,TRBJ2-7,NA,TGTGCCAGCCGACCCGCGGACTCCTACGAGCAGTACTTC,CASRPADSYEQYF
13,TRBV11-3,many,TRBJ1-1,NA,TGTGCCAGCAGCTTGCGACCGAACACTGAAGCTTTCTTT,CASSLRPNTEAFF
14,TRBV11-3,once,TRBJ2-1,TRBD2,TGTGCTAGCAGCTTAGACCTAACTAGCGGAGAGAAGTTCTTC,CASSLDLTSGEKFF
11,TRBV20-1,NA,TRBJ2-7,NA,TGCTGTGCTAGGGACACCTGCGAGCAGTACTTC,CCARDTCEQYF
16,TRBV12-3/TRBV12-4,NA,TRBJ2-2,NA,TGTGCCAGCAGTGATATGACAGAGCGAAACACCGGGGAGCTGTTTTTT,CASSDMTERNTGELFF
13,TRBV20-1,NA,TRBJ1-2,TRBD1,TGCAGTACCGGTGTACCGGGACAGACGAGCTACACCTTC,CSTGVPGQTSYTF
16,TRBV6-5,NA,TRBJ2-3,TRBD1,TGTGCCAGCAGTTATCCGACAGGGGATAGCACAGATACGCAGTATTTT,CASSYPTGDSTDTQYF
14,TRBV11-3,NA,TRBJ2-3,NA,TGTGCCAGCAGCTCCCGGAGGGACACAGAAACACAGTATTTT,CASSSRRDTETQYF
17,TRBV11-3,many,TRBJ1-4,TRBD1,TGTGCCAGCAGCCATGCCGGGACAGGGGTCGTATTGGAAAAACTGTTTTTT,CASSHAGTGVVLEKLFF
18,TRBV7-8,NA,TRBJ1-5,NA,TGTGCCAACAGCTTAGAGTACGCCAGGATAGTCGGCAATCAGCCCCAGCGTTTT,CANSLEYARIVGNQPQRF
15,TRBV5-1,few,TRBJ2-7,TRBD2,TGCGCCAGCAGCTTGGCCAGCGGGACTTTCTACGAGCAGTACTTC,CASSLASGTFYEQYF
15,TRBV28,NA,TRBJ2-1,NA,TGTGCCAGCACGCGACGACACCCCACCTACAATGAGCAGTTCTTC,CASTRRHPTYNEQFF
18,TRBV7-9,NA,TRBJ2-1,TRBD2,TGTGCCAGCAGCTTAGCCCAGGGACTACTAGATTTATACAATGAGCAGTTCTTC,CASSLAQGLLDLYNEQFF
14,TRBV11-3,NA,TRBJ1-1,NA,TGTGCCAGCAACTCCGAGGGGGGGTCGTCTGAAGCTTTCTTT,CASNSEGGSSEAFF
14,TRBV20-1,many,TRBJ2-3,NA,TGCAGTGCTAGAGATGGACAGATCGGTGATACGCAGTATTTT,CSARDGQIGDTQYF
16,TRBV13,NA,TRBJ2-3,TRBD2,TGTGCCAGCAGCTTAGGCCTAGCGGGGGGGCGAGGGACGCAGTATTTT,CASSLGLAGGRGTQYF
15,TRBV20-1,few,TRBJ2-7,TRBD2,TGCAGTGCTGCTCCCGGGACTAGCGGTCTGAGGGAGCAGTACTTT,CSAAPGTSGLREQYF
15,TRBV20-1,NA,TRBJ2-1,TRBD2,TGCAGTGCTAGCCGAGGCACTAGCGCCATCCGGCATCTAATCTTC,CSASRGTSAIRHLIF
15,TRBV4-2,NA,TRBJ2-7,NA,TGTGCCAGCAGCCAAGGGGCCACCCGGTTCGACGAGCAGTACTTC,CASSQGATRFDEQYF
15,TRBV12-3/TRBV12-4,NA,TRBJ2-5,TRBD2,TGTGCTAGCGGCCGGAAGACTAGCGGACAAGAGACCCAATACTTC,CASGRKTSGQETQYF
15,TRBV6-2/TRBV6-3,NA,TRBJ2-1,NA,TGTGCCAGCAGTTACGGGGTAGCTGGGAACAATGAGCACTTCTTC,CASSYGVAGNNEHFF
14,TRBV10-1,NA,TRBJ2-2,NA,TGCGCCAGTAGTGACTCCTGGATCACAGGGGAGCTGTTTTTT,CASSDSWITGELFF
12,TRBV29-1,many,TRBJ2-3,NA,TGCAGCGTTGGGACCAATAAAGATACGCAGTATTTT,CSVGTNKDTQYF
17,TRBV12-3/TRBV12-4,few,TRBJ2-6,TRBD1,TGTGCCAGCAGCCGACGGGACAGGGACACCGGGGCCAACGTCCTGACTTTC,CASSRRDRDTGANVLTF
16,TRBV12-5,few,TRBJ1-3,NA,TGTGCTAGTGGTCTCTACACAGGGAACTCTGGAAACACCATATATTTT,CASGLYTGNSGNTIYF
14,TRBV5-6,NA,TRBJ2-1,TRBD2,TGTACCAGCAGCTTGGCCGGGACTAGCAATGAGCAGTTCTTC,CTSSLAGTSNEQFF
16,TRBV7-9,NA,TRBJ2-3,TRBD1,TGTGCCAGCAGCCCAAGGACAGGGAGAGGCACATATACGCAGTACTTT,CASSPRTGRGTYTQYF
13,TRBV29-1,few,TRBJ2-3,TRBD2,TGCAGCGTTGTTGGGGGGGTGTCAGATACGCAGTATTTT,CSVVGGVSDTQYF
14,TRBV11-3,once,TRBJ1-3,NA,TGTGCCAGCAGCAAAGGGGAATCTGGAGACACCATATACTTT,CASSKGESGDTIYF
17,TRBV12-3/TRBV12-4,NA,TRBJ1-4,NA,TGTGCCAGCGGTTTCGCAGGTTTCCTCTCAACTAATGAAAAACTGTTTTTT,CASGFAGFLSTNEKLFF
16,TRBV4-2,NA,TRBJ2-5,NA,TGTGTCAGCAGCCAAGGCCTAGTGGGGTACCAAGAGACCCAGTACTTC,CVSSQGLVGYQETQYF
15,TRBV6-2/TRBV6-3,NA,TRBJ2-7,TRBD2,TGTGCCAGCAGTTACGTGACTAGCGTTTCCTACGAGCAGTATTTC,CASSYVTSVSYEQYF
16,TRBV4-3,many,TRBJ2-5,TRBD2,TGCGCCAGCAGCCAAGAGGGTAGCGGGAGTTCAGAGACCCAGTACTTC,CASSQEGSGSSETQYF
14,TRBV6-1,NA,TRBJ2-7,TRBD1,TGTGCCAGTGACCGGGACAGGGGAGCCTACGAGCAGTACTTC,CASDRDRGAYEQYF
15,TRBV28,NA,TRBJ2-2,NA,TGTCCCAGCAGTTTGCGGGGCGGTCACACCGGGGAGCTGTTTTTT,CPSSLRGGHTGELFF
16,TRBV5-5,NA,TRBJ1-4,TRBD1,TGTGCCAGCAGCTTCGGGACAGGGGGAAGTAATGAAAAACTGTTTTTT,CASSFGTGGSNEKLFF
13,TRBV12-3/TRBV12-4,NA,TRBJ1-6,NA,TGTGCCAGCAGTTTGATCTGGACATTACCCCTCCACTTT,CASSLIWTLPLHF
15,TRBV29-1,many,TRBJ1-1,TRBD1,TGCAGCGACGGGACAGACGGCCTAAGGAACACTGAAGCTTTCTTT,CSDGTDGLRNTEAFF
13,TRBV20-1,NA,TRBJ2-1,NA,TGCAGTGCTAGAAAGGCTCTAACCAATGAGCAGTTCTTC,CSARKALTNEQFF
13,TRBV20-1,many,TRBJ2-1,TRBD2,TGCAGTGCTAGAGGACTAGCGGGAAATGAGCAGTTCTTC,CSARGLAGNEQFF
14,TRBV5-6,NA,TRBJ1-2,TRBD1,TGTGTCAGCAGCTCTAGGGACAGAACCTATGGCTACACCTTC,CVSSSRDRTYGYTF
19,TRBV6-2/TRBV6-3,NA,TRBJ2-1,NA,TGTGCCAGCAGTTACCCTACGGTGATGGTAGCGGTAAGAGGGCATGAGCAGTTCTTC,CASSYPTVMVAVRGHEQFF
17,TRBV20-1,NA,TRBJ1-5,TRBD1,TGCAGTGCTTCACCGGGACAGGGACCTTATAGCAATGAGCCCCAGCATTTT,CSASPGQGPYSNEPQHF